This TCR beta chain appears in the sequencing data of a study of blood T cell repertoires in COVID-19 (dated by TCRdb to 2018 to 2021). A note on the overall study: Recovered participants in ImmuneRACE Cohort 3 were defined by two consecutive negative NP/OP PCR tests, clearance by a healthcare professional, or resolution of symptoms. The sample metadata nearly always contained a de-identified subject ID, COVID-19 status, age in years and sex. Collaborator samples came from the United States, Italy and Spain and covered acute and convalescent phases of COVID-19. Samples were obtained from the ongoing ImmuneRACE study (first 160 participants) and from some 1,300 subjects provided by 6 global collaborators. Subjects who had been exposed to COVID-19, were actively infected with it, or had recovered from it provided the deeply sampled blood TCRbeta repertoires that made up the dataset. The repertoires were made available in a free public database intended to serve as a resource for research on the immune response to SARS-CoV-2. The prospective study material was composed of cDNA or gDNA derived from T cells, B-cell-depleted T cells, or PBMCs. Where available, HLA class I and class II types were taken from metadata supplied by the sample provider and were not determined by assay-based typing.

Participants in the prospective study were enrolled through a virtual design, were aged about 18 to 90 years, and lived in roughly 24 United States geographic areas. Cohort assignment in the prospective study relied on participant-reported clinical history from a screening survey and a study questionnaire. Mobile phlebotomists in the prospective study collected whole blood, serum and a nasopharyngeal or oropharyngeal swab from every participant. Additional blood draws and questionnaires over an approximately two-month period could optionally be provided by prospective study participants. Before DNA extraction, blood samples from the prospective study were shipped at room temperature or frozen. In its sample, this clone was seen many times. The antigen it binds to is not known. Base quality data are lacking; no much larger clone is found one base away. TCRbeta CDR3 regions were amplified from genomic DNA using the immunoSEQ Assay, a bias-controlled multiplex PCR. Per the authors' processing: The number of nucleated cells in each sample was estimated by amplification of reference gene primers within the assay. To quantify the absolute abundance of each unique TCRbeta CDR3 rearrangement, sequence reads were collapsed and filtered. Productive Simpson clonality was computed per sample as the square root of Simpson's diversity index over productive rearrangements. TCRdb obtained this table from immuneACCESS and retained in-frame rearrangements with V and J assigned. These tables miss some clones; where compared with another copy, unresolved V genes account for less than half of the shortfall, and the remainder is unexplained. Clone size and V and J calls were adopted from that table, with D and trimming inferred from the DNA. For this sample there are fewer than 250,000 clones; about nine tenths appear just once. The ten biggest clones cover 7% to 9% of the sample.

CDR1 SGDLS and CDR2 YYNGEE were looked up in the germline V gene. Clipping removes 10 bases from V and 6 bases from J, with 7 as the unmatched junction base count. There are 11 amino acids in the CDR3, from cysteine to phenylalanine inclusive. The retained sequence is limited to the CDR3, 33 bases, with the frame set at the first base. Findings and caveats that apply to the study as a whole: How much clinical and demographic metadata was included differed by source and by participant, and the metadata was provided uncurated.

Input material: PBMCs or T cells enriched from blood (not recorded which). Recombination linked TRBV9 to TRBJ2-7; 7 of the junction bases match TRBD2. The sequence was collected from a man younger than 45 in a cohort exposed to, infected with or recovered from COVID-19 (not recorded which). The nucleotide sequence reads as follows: TGTGCCCCCCCCCGGGAGGTCGAGCAGTACTTC. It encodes CAPPREVEQYF.